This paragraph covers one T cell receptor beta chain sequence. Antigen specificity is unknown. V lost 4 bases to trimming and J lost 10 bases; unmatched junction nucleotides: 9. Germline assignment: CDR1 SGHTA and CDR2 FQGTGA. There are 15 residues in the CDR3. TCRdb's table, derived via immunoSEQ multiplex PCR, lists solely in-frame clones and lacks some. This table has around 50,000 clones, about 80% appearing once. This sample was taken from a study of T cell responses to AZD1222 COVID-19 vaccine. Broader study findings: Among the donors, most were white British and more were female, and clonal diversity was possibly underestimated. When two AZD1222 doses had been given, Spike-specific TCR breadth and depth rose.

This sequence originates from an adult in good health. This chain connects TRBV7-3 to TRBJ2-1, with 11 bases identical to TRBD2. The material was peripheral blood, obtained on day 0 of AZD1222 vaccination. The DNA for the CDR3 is TGTGCCAGCAGCTCCACCGGGACTAGCGGCCGGGAGCAGTTCTTC. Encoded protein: CASSSTGTSGREQFF.